This TCR beta chain was sequenced for a study of CD8 T cells in ankylosing spondylitis. Study-level points and caveats: One TCR beta motif, made up of 7 or 8 highly homologous variants, appeared characteristic of ankylosing spondylitis blood.

This clonotype has ten or more counts. Its antigen remains unknown. The CDR3 has 14 residues. Germline loops: CDR1 SGHTA, CDR2 FQGNSA. Deletions cut 2 bases from V and 0 bases from J, with 7 bases between. TCRdb reprocessed the 5' RACE reads with MiXCR, giving one entry per CDR3 protein. Here the sample spans fewer than 550,000 distinct CDR3 sequences, approximately 5% being singletons. The chain uses TRBV7-2 and TRBJ2-5; D is unresolved. This clonotype was sampled from a male donor with ankylosing spondylitis. The sample consisted of blood, either unsorted or a sorted T cell fraction (not recorded which). The CDR3 here is CASSLPLDQETQYF. The CDR3 DNA is TGTGCCAGCAGCTTACCGCTAGACCAAGAGACCCAGTACTTC.